The TCR beta chain described here comes from a study of beta chain features in type 1 diabetes. Study outcomes and limitations: VDJ junctions from patients with type 1 diabetes contained fewer insertions and more deletions. Across all four CD4+ subsets, people with type 1 diabetes showed modestly shorter TCRB CDR3s.

TCRB transcripts that were expressed got sequenced, as all of the isolated RNA had been reverse transcribed. Some clones are missing from TCRdb's copy, which holds only in-frame ones; the method was immunoSEQ multiplex PCR. The sample lists 310,000 or so clones; 7% to 10% were seen once. About this clone: Its antigen is still unknown.

The germline V gene has CDR1 KGHSH and CDR2 LQKENI. Trimming left V 5 bases short and J 3 bases short, with 17 bases between. The CDR3 totals 16 residues. This sequence joins TRBV18 and TRBJ1-5, with D perhaps matching TRBD1 (6 bases). The TCR comes from a young man with type 1 diabetes. Sequencing input: central memory CD4+ T cells from blood. Written as DNA, the CDR3 is TGTGCCAGCTCAGAACTAGCACAGGGTAACAATCAGCCCCAGCATTTT. This translates into CASSELAQGNNQPQHF.